The next 30 T cell receptor beta chains were all read from a single sample in a study of monozygotic twins with inflammatory bowel disease. TCRdb re-called the 5' RACE reads, yielding one record per CDR3 amino acid sequence without DNA. The listing contains approximately 400,000 distinct CDR3 sequences. The sample comprised blood. The receptors derive from a human donor with ulcerative colitis or Crohn's disease, or a healthy co-twin of an affected twin (not recorded which).

The rearrangement joins TRBV9 to TRBJ2-3; TCRdb's D call of TRBD1 is untestable without DNA. The CDR3 covers 15 residues. Germline V gene sequence: CDR1 SGDLS, CDR2 YYNGEE. CDR3 protein: CASSLKGQGTDTQYF.

This chain uses TRBV4-3 with TRBJ2-2; TCRdb's D call of TRBD2 is untestable without DNA. CDR3 length equals 16 residues. From germline, CDR1 is LGHNA and CDR2 YSLEER. CDR3 sequence: CASSQEAGLRTGELFF.

The chain joins TRBV19 to TRBJ1-2. Germline CDR1 LNHDA, CDR2 SQIVND (reference sequence). The length of the CDR3 is 16 residues. CDR3 in amino acids: CASSPRSTGRNYGYTF.

The V call is TRBV5-1, the J call TRBJ2-1. This CDR3 region has 16 residues. Germline V gene data show CDR1 as SGHRS and CDR2 as YFSETQ. CDR3 in amino acids: CASSLAGVSSYNEQFF.

The chain joins TRBV30 to TRBJ1-3; TCRdb names TRBD1, which stays unverified in the absence of DNA. CDR3 length: 12 residues. Germline V gene lookup returns CDR1 GTSNPN and CDR2 SVGIG (reference sequence). The CDR3 here is CAWGQDLYTIYF.

This rearrangement joins TRBV20-1 to TRBJ2-1; TCRdb's D gene call, TRBD1, goes unchecked for lack of DNA. CDR1 and CDR2 (germline): DFQATT, SNEGSKA (reference sequence). The CDR3 is made up of 16 amino acids. The CDR3 here is CSALGARESSYNEQFF.

The chain employs TRBV20-1 and TRBJ2-7; the D call from TCRdb, TRBD1, cannot be confirmed without DNA. Germline CDR1 DFQATT, CDR2 SNEGSKA (reference sequence). CDR3 length: 14 amino acids. CDR3: CSAREAGGTYEQYF.

The chain employs TRBV11-1 and TRBJ2-3; TCRdb proposes TRBD1, but this gene call is untestable without DNA. Per the germline V gene, CDR1 is SGHAT and CDR2 is FQDESV (reference sequence). This CDR3 is 21 amino acids long. CDR3 amino acids: CASSSPGTRDRDVSSTDTQYF.

This chain's CDR3 is CAWEEGYNTEAFF. The rearrangement joins TRBV30 to TRBJ1-1. CDR1 and CDR2 from the germline V gene are GTSNPN and SVGIG (reference sequence). The CDR3 consists of 13 residues.

The chain has TRBV7-3 and TRBJ2-3; TCRdb indicates TRBD2, and absent DNA this call remains unverified. CDR1 and CDR2 (germline): SGHTA, FQGTGA. The CDR3 covers 16 residues. CDR3 region: CASSTGTSGSADTQYF.

The chain is built from TRBV7-9 and TRBJ1-4. This CDR3 has 11 residues. CDR1 is SEHNR and CDR2 is FQNEAQ in the germline V gene (reference sequence). The CDR3 reads CASSRDEKLFF. Using reference TRBV7-9 and TRBJ1-4 for the parts outside the CDR3, the full variable domain is DTGVSQNPRHKITKRGQNVTFRCDPISEHNRLYWYRQTLGQGPEFLTYFQNEAQLEKSRLLSDRFSAERPKGSFSTLEIQRTEQGDSAMYLCASSRDEKLFFGSGTQLSVL.

The chain combines TRBV2 with TRBJ1-5. CDR3 length: 14 residues. CDR1 is SNHLY, CDR2 FYNNEI, per germline. The CDR3 loop reads CASSPRRFNQPQHF.

The V call is TRBV25-1, the J call TRBJ2-7; TCRdb lists TRBD1, though no DNA is available to test this call. The CDR3 contains 17 residues. Germline values: CDR1 MGHDK, CDR2 SYGVNS. The CDR3 protein is CASRTEEGEGGVYEQYF.

The rearrangement uses TRBV7-9 and TRBJ1-3. Germline-derived CDR1 and CDR2 are SEHNR and FQNEAQ (reference sequence). The CDR3 runs 15 residues. CDR3: CASSLDGVTGNTIYF.

CDR3 protein: CAKDSSYEQYF. The chain combines TRBV6-2 or TRBV6-3 with TRBJ2-7. The CDR3 sequence is 11 residues long. In germline, CDR1 is MNHEY, CDR2 SVGEGT.

CDR3 sequence: CATSRGLAGGNNEQFF. This chain links TRBV15 with TRBJ2-1. In germline, CDR1 is LNHNV, CDR2 YYDKDF (reference sequence). CDR3 length equals 16 residues. The full variable domain, in which reference TRBV15 and TRBJ2-1 provide the parts outside the CDR3, is DAMVIQNPRYQVTQFGKPVTLSCSQTLNHNVMYWYQQKSSQAPKLLFHYYDKDFNNEADTPDNFQSRRPNTSFCFLDIRSPGLGDTAMYLCATSRGLAGGNNEQFFGPGTRLTVL.

V and J are TRBV29-1 and TRBJ2-7; TCRdb reports TRBD1, a call that lacks DNA to check it against. The CDR3 extends over 13 amino acids. Germline CDR1 SQVTM, CDR2 ANQGSEA. CDR3 loop: CSVGQGSSYEQYF.

J is TRBJ2-1 and V is TRBV20-1. The CDR3 runs 11 residues. Germline CDR1 DFQATT, CDR2 SNEGSKA (reference sequence). CDR3 in amino acids: CSAVDGNEQFF.

This rearrangement joins TRBV5-1 to TRBJ1-6; the TRBD1 assignment by TCRdb is unverifiable without DNA. Germline-derived CDR1 and CDR2 are SGHRS and YFSETQ. There are 18 residues in the CDR3. The CDR3 sequence is CASSLGEGQGARRSPLHF.

The rearrangement links TRBV2 to TRBJ2-7; TCRdb names TRBD2, which stays unverified in the absence of DNA. CDR1 and CDR2 from the germline V gene are SNHLY and FYNNEI. This CDR3 is 15 amino acids long. This CDR3 is CASRLSGGPTYEQYF.

J is TRBJ1-1 and V is TRBV27; TCRdb names TRBD1, which stays unverified in the absence of DNA. CDR1 is MNHEY, CDR2 SMNVEV, per germline (reference sequence). The CDR3 length is 14 residues. The CDR3 region is CASSFAGPNTEAFF.

This chain connects TRBV18 to TRBJ1-1; TCRdb proposes TRBD1, but this gene call is untestable without DNA. From germline, CDR1 is KGHSH and CDR2 LQKENI. This CDR3 spans 16 amino acids. This chain's CDR3 is CASSTPVGRVRTEAFF.

J is TRBJ2-4 and V is TRBV4-1; absent DNA, TCRdb's TRBD2 call cannot be checked. The CDR3 consists of 21 residues. Germline values: CDR1 MGHRA, CDR2 YSYEKL. Here the CDR3 reads CASSQDMTPGLAGEEIDIQYF.

The rearrangement joins TRBV7-9 to TRBJ2-7; the D gene TCRdb calls, TRBD1, cannot be checked with no DNA. Germline loops: CDR1 SEHNR, CDR2 FQNEAQ (reference sequence). The CDR3 is made up of 13 amino acids. CDR3 protein: CASSAAGHYEQYF.

CDR3 sequence reads: CASSPGTSPGNEQYF. The chain links TRBV7-2 to TRBJ2-7; the TRBD2 assignment by TCRdb is unverifiable without DNA. Germline-derived CDR1 and CDR2 are SGHTA and FQGNSA. The CDR3 totals 15 residues.

The chain carries TRBV3-1 and TRBJ2-3. CDR1 LGHDT and CDR2 YNNKEL come from the germline V gene (reference sequence). CDR3 size: 13 residues. The CDR3 is CASSRKTTDTQYF.

The chain uses TRBV7-9 and TRBJ2-2; TCRdb lists TRBD1, though no DNA is available to test this call. Germline values: CDR1 SEHNR, CDR2 FQNEAQ (reference sequence). This CDR3 contains 15 residues. The CDR3 loop is CASRSGTANTGELFF.

The chain uses TRBV20-1 and TRBJ1-5; TCRdb designates TRBD1, a call that cannot be tested without DNA. Germline CDR1 is DFQATT and CDR2 is SNEGSKA (reference sequence). CDR3 length: 17 amino acids. The CDR3 region is CSARASPLGLSNQPQHF.

CDR3 in amino acids: CASSWTGNQPQHF. The chain links TRBV7-2 to TRBJ1-5; no DNA is available, so the TRBD1 call from TCRdb remains unchecked. CDR1 and CDR2 (germline): SGHTA, FQGNSA. There are 13 residues in the CDR3. The variable domain in full, with the rest retrieved from reference TRBV7-2 and TRBJ1-5, is GAGVSQSPSNKVTEKGKDVELRCDPISGHTALYWYRQSLGQGLEFLIYFQGNSAPDKSGLPSDRFSAERTGGSVSTLTIQRTQQEDSAVYLCASSWTGNQPQHFGDGTRLSIL.

This chain links TRBV7-9 with TRBJ2-1. Germline V gene sequence: CDR1 SEHNR, CDR2 FQNEAQ (reference sequence). This CDR3 region has 11 residues. This chain's CDR3 is CAITAGDEQFF.